This paragraph covers one T cell receptor (beta chain) sequence. The data are from a study of early T cells in non-severe SARS-CoV-2 infection. The CDR3 has 11 amino acids. Germline loops: CDR1 KGHDR, CDR2 SFDVKD. Trimming cost V 10 bases and J 6 bases, with 8 bases left between them. TCRdb reprocessed the 5' RACE reads with MiXCR, giving one entry per CDR3 protein. The sample includes about 66,000 distinct CDR3 sequences, about 13% of them seen just once. The material sequenced was whole blood. The receptor comes from an adult who was a healthcare worker with PCR-confirmed SARS-CoV-2 infection or an uninfected control (not recorded which). J is TRBJ2-2 and V is TRBV24-1, with a tentative D call TRBD2 (6 bases). The CDR3 region has the DNA TGTGCCACTAGCGGTCCCGGGGAGCTGTTTTTT. Protein product: CATSGPGELFF.